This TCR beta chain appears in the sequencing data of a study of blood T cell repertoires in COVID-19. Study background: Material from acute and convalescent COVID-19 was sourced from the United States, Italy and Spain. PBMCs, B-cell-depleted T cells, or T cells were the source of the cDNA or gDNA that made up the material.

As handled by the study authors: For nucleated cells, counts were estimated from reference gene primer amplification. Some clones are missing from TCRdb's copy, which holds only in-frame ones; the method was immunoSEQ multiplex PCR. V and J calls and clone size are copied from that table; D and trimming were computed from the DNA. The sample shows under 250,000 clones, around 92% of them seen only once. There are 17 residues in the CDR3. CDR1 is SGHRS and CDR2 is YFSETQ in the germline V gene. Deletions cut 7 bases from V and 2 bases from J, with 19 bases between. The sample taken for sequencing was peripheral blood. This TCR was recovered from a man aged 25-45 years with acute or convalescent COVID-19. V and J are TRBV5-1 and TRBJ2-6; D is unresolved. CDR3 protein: CASQPTVRFTGANVLTF. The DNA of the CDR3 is TGCGCCAGCCAGCCCACAGTTAGATTTACTGGGGCCAACGTCCTGACTTTC. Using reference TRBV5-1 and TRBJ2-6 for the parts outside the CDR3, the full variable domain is KAGVTQTPRYLIKTRGQQVTLSCSPISGHRSVSWYQQTPGQGLQFLFEYFSETQRNKGNFPGRFSGRQFSNSRSEMNVSTLELGDSALYLCASQPTVRFTGANVLTFGAGSRLTVL.